The 3 T cell receptor beta chains below all came from one sample that was sequenced in a study of regulatory T cells in long-lasting Graves disease. Building of the TCR beta libraries involved iRepertoire HTBI primers and Arm-PCR of CDR3 regions. In TCRdb, the multiplex PCR reads were re-called with MiXCR into one record per CDR3 protein. This table holds about 660,000 distinct CDR3 sequences, around 30% found once. Regarding time point: persistent/refractory GD, antithyroid drugs over 5 years with positive TRAb. PBMC RNA was the source of the TCR library. The material sequenced was peripheral blood mononuclear cells (PBMCs), taken when the disease was refractory, from a patient treated with antithyroid drugs. The receptors were sampled from a female donor with Graves disease.

The chain uses TRBV13 and TRBJ1-6; tentative D call: TRBD1 (6 bases). The germline V gene has CDR1 PRHDT and CDR2 FYEKMQ (reference sequence). The V and J ends lost 4 bases and 5 bases respectively, with 15 bases between them. The CDR3 is 16 residues long. The CDR3 loop reads CASSSGTKSDNSPLHF. DNA of the CDR3: TGTGCCAGCAGCTCCGGGACAAAATCAGATAATTCACCCCTCCACTTT.

The V call is TRBV30, the J call TRBJ1-1; D may be TRBD1 (5 bases). This CDR3 has 15 residues. Germline CDR1 and CDR2: GTSNPN and SVGIG (reference sequence). Trimming shortened V by 0 bases and J by 1 base, and 12 bases separated the two germline ends. CDR3 protein: CAWSVSPGANTEAFF. For the CDR3, the DNA is TGTGCCTGGAGTGTATCCCCTGGGGCGAACACTGAAGCTTTCTTT.

The chain has TRBV6-2 or TRBV6-3 and TRBJ1-4; D is possibly TRBD1 (6 bases). The germline CDR1 and CDR2 sequences are MNHEY and SVGEGT. The CDR3 spans 15 residues. Deletions cut 2 bases from V and 4 bases from J, with 11 bases between. CDR3 protein: CASSYARGHNEKLFF. The CDR3 nucleotides are TGTGCCAGCAGTTACGCCAGGGGACATAATGAAAAACTGTTTTTT.